The T cell receptor beta chain described here comes from a study of T cells in Graves' hyperthyroidism and ophthalmopathy. For the study at large: Peripheral blood was drawn at first diagnosis, prior to all treatment. Findings of the study overall: Most clonotypes that expanded in the thyroid above 0.001 also showed up in blood.

Worth noting for this clonotype: What it recognizes is unknown.

Graves' hyperthyroidism without ophthalmopathy progression within 18 months was termed stable. Patients showing uncontrolled infection, other autoimmune disease, pregnancy or lactation were ineligible. Germline CDR1 is SEHNR and CDR2 is FQNEAQ (reference sequence). Trimming removed 6 bases from V and 2 bases from J, with 13 bases in between. The CDR3 totals 15 residues. Authors of the study amplified TCR beta CDR3 regions from RNA transcripts. TCR CDR3 underwent first-round RT-PCR with the HTBI primer set. MiXCR, applied by TCRdb to the multiplex PCR reads, yields one record per CDR3 protein. The repertoire includes roughly 300,000 distinct CDR3 sequences, roughly a fifth of them detected once, and around 45% sits in the top ten.

The sequence derives from a woman in her 50s with Graves' hyperthyroidism. Sequencing was carried out using blood. This chain connects TRBV7-9 to TRBJ2-2, with D perhaps TRBD2 (6 bases). CDR3 residues: CASSPTGTNTGELFF. Written as DNA, the CDR3 is TGTGCCAGCAGTCCAACCGGGACTAACACCGGGGAGCTGTTTTTT.